This TCR beta chain derives from a study of T cell responses to AZD1222 COVID-19 vaccine (dated by TCRdb to about 2021). For the wider study: AZD1222 recipients with second doses at about 4 weeks or about 12 weeks were pooled, because spike-specific TCR depth and breadth did not differ between schedules. TCR sequencing was performed for 230 to 250 trial participants, of whom about 200 were given two doses of AZD1222 and around 25 were given two doses of MenACWY control vaccine. Trial participants were enrolled by age into subgroups of 18-55, 56-69 and 70-plus years, and roughly 150, 30 and 60 TCR-sequenced participants, respectively, were included in these subgroups. Beyond this particular receptor, the publication reports: Reportedly, close to half of the unique spike-specific TCRs recognized epitopes lying outside the regions that are mutated in the B.1.351 and B.1.1.7 variants. Conclusions about previously exposed vaccinees are limited because only six or seven AZD1222 recipients were SARS-CoV-2 seropositive at baseline. In the small 56-69-year group, the increase in depth fell short of significance, most likely because of low power. The vaccine-associated CD4 TCRs covered the entire spike protein, and the dominant responses fell in regions 160-218 and 743-854. After two AZD1222 doses, both the breadth and the depth of spike-specific TCRs were significantly higher than at day 0 and than in MenACWY recipients. Participants were mostly white British, with more females than males. The authors suggested clonal diversity may have been underestimated. Because no day 14 peak-response samples were available, repertoires were characterized only after the peak T cell response.

The CDR3 regions of human TCRbeta chains were analyzed by immunosequencing. Concerning the study's data processing: TCRs in the repertoires were compared against a reference library of SARS-CoV-2-specific TCRs that had been generated with the MIRA antigen-specificity platform. Breadth was defined as the fraction of unique TCRs that were SARS-CoV-2-associated, and depth was defined as the fraction of total T cells that were SARS-CoV-2-associated. Using the MIRA data, every spike-specific TCR was mapped to the spike region that the TCR reacted to and assigned to either a CD4 or a CD8 class. Log10-transformed breadth and depth values were compared by one-way ANOVA with Sidak's multiple comparisons tests. This immuneACCESS table, as held by TCRdb, lists in-frame sequences with V and J called but not all clones. Of the missing ones, under half trace to an unresolved V gene in checked studies; the others have no known cause. That table is the source of V, J and clone size, and D and trimming were worked out from the DNA. This sample lists around 100,000 clones; 89% were detected once. Over 15% of the sample is taken by the ten largest.

Sample time point, as interpreted from the label and publication: baseline before first vaccination. The vaccinee samples were drawn from two UK trials, COV001 and COV002, one of which was a single-blind randomized controlled phase 2/3 trial testing AZD1222 (ChAdOx1 nCoV-19) in healthy adults. For TCRbeta chain sequencing, PBMC samples were collected from trial participants at day 0 and at day 28 after the second dose. Regarding this clone: The antigen this receptor binds is unknown. There are no base qualities to consult, and no much larger clone falls within one base.

The sample here was peripheral blood, taken on day 0 of AZD1222 vaccination. This receptor was obtained from an adult in good health.

The DNA sequence follows: TGTGCCAGCAGAAAGACAGGGGGCAAGGGTGAAGCTTTCTTT. This is translated as CASRKTGGKGEAFF. Recombination connected TRBV6-5 to TRBJ1-1; 10 junctional bases match TRBD1. Counted from cysteine to phenylalanine, this CDR3 has 14 amino acids. Only the CDR3 portion is preserved as DNA: 42 bases, with reading frame beginning at the first base. Clipping removes 6 bases from V and 7 bases from J, with 8 as the unmatched junction base count. From a lookup of the germline V gene, CDR1 and CDR2 are MNHEY and SVGAGI.